The 27 T cell receptor beta chains presented below share a single source sample, sequenced in a study of cytomegalovirus exposure and HLA in healthy donors. PCR amplification relied on 60 Vbeta primers (plus 13 Jbeta primers). Clones were sequenced by immunoSEQ multiplex PCR, and TCRdb holds only the in-frame ones, with some missing. The data contain around 130,000 clones, 65% to 90% of them singletons. The sequenced material came from PBMCs. The receptor set was obtained from a girl aged 2-10 years in good health and CMV-seronegative.

Regarding this clone: Mismatch with germline at one junction end may stem from a read error. V and J are TRBV7-9 and TRBJ2-1; the match to TRBD2 covers 12 bases. CDR1 and CDR2 (germline): SEHNR, FQNEAQ (reference sequence). CDR3 size: 15 residues. CDR3 nucleotides: TGTGCCAGCAGCCTAGCGGGAGGGAGGTACAATGAGCAGTTCTTC. Translation gives CASSLAGGRYNEQFF.

This clone was recorded only once. The chain joins TRBV7-9 to TRBJ1-1; 7 bases agree with TRBD1. Germline assignment: CDR1 SEHNR and CDR2 FQNEAQ (reference sequence). There are 15 residues in the CDR3. J was trimmed by 6 bases and V by 5 bases; bases with no gene match: 12. The CDR3 sequence: CASSPLTGAGSEAFF. For the CDR3, the DNA is TGTGCCAGCAGCCCATTAACAGGGGCCGGATCTGAAGCTTTCTTT.

The chain links TRBV5-1 to TRBJ2-5; D possibly corresponds to TRBD2 (6 bases). Germline V gene sequence: CDR1 SGHRS, CDR2 YFSETQ. V was clipped by 0 bases and J by 5 bases, with 14 bases between them. The CDR3 has 15 amino acids. CDR3 DNA sequence: TGCGCCAGCAGCTTGGACGGGAGTTTGTGGGAGACCCAGTACTTC. Protein: CASSLDGSLWETQYF.

This chain connects TRBV4-1 to TRBJ2-7, with 9 bases fitting TRBD2. The CDR3 contains 17 residues. Germline V gene lookup returns CDR1 MGHRA and CDR2 YSYEKL. J gave up 6 bases and V 2 bases, and 14 bases lay outside the gene matches. The CDR3, as DNA: TGCGCCAGCAGCCAAACAGGCCCTAGCGGGATGGGGCGCGAGCAGTACTTC. Translated: CASSQTGPSGMGREQYF.

This clone was found once. V is TRBV7-8 and J is TRBJ1-1, with D possibly being TRBD1 (5 bases). Trimming cost V 5 bases and J 2 bases, with 15 bases left between them. CDR3 length: 15 amino acids. CDR1 SGHVS and CDR2 FQNEAQ come from the germline V gene. The CDR3: CASSGLGAPNTEAFF. CDR3 coding DNA: TGTGCCAGCAGCGGCCTAGGGGCGCCTAACACTGAAGCTTTCTTT.

The chain links TRBV30 to TRBJ1-2; no clear D gene. The germline V gene has CDR1 GTSNPN and CDR2 SVGIG (reference sequence). V lost 2 bases and J 2 bases, leaving 6 bases between the germline ends. The CDR3 loop spans 12 amino acids. The DNA of the CDR3 is TGTGCCTGGAGTAGCCGCAACTATGGCTACACCTTC. It specifies CAWSSRNYGYTF. The complete variable domain, with remaining parts taken from reference TRBV30 and TRBJ1-2, reads SQTIHQWPATLVQPVGSPLSLECTVEGTSNPNLYWYRQAAGRGLQLLFYSVGIGQISSEVPQNLSASRPQDRQFILSSKKLLLSDSGFYLCAWSSRNYGYTFGSGTRLTVV.

The chain employs TRBV2 and TRBJ2-3; D possibly corresponds to TRBD1 (5 bases). The germline gives CDR1 SNHLY, CDR2 FYNNEI. This CDR3 has 14 residues. The V gene lost 7 bases and the J gene lost 5 bases, with 16 bases spanning the gap. DNA of the CDR3: TGTGCCAGCACCGCTCCAGGGAAAGGAGATACGCAGTATTTT. Protein: CASTAPGKGDTQYF.

V and J are TRBV6-1 and TRBJ1-2, with TRBD1 matching 7 bases. Germline V gene sequence: CDR1 MNHNS, CDR2 SASEGT. The CDR3 spans 14 residues. V lost 5 bases to trimming and J lost 3 bases; unmatched junction nucleotides: 6. The CDR3, as DNA: TGTGCCAGCAGTCAACGACAGGGTGACTATGGCTACACCTTC. Translating gives CASSQRQGDYGYTF.

This chain connects TRBV4-1 to TRBJ2-3; possibly TRBD2 for D (6 bases). Germline V CDR1 and CDR2: MGHRA, YSYEKL. V was pared by 0 bases and J by 0 bases, with 13 bases between. CDR3 length: 17 amino acids. CDR3 nucleotide sequence: TGCGCCAGCAGCCAAGAAGCCGGGACTTCGAGCACAGATACGCAGTATTTT. Translated: CASSQEAGTSSTDTQYF.

CDR3 sequence reads: CASELGGRVGTQYF. The CDR3 DNA is TGTGCCAGCGAACTCGGCGGGAGGGTCGGTACGCAGTATTTT. The chain is built from TRBV6-1 and TRBJ2-3; TRBD2 matches at 9 bases. J gave up 8 bases and V 8 bases, and 11 bases lay outside the gene matches. Germline V gives CDR1 MNHNS, CDR2 SASEGT. The CDR3 is 14 amino acids.

V is TRBV30 and J is TRBJ2-7, with TRBD2 identical over 13 bases. The V segment lost 0 bases and the J segment 6 bases; nucleotides outside the gene matches: 8. CDR3 length equals 16 residues. From germline, CDR1 is GTSNPN and CDR2 SVGIG (reference sequence). CDR3 protein: CAWSVLAGGLTVEQYF. The CDR3 DNA follows: TGTGCCTGGAGTGTACTAGCGGGGGGGCTTACGGTCGAGCAGTACTTC.

The CDR3 bases are TGTGCCAGCAGCTTAGTTGGCGGGGCTAGCACAGATACGCAGTATTTT. Amino acids: CASSLVGGASTDTQYF. V and J are TRBV11-2 and TRBJ2-3; a weak D match, TRBD2 (6 bases). The ends were cut back, 1 base at V and 0 bases at J, with 11 bases in the middle. The CDR3 runs 16 residues. The germline V gene has CDR1 SGHAT and CDR2 FQNNGV.

This rearrangement joins TRBV7-9 to TRBJ2-7; 12 positions match TRBD2. The germline gives CDR1 SEHNR, CDR2 FQNEAQ (reference sequence). The CDR3 totals 15 residues. With 6 bases clipped from V and 3 bases from J, the junction kept 6 bases outside the gene matches. This CDR3 is CASRETSGGYYEQYF. The DNA for the CDR3 is TGTGCCAGCAGGGAGACTAGCGGGGGCTACTACGAGCAGTACTTC.

As for this clone: Mismatch with germline at one junction end may stem from a read error. CDR3 residues: CASSLGPSGREGHNF. For the CDR3, the DNA is TGTGCCAGCAGCTTGGGGCCTAGCGGGAGAGAAGGGCACAACTTC. The J gene is TRBJ2-5, the V gene TRBV5-5; 10 bases line up with TRBD2. Per the germline V gene, CDR1 is SGHKS and CDR2 is YYEKEE (reference sequence). The CDR3 is 15 residues long.

The CDR3 here is CASSPRTSGTNTGELFF. CDR3 bases: TGTGCCAGCAGCCCTAGGACTAGCGGGACAAACACCGGGGAGCTGTTTTTT. The rearrangement uses TRBV7-6 and TRBJ2-2, with 12 bases matching TRBD2. Germline trimming cut 5 bases from V and 2 bases from J; bases unmatched to any gene: 6. CDR1 is SGHVS, CDR2 FNYEAQ, per germline. This CDR3 comprises 17 residues.

The chain combines TRBV7-2 with TRBJ2-6; D might be TRBD2 (5 bases). CDR1 is SGHTA, CDR2 FQGNSA, per germline. Trimming pared 2 bases from V and 0 bases from J, leaving 8 bases between. This CDR3 is built from 16 residues. Here the CDR3 DNA reads TGTGCCAGCAGCTTATTAGGGAGCTCTGGGGCCAACGTCCTGACTTTC. Its translation is CASSLLGSSGANVLTF.

This clone was recorded once. CDR3 DNA: TGTGCCAGCAGCTTCCGGACAAGACCCTACGAGCAGTACTTC. Residues: CASSFRTRPYEQYF. This chain connects TRBV7-9 to TRBJ2-7; the D gene is possibly TRBD1 (5 bases). The CDR3 loop spans 14 amino acids. Trimming removed 3 bases at V and 2 bases at J, with 11 bases between. Germline V gene lookup returns CDR1 SEHNR and CDR2 FQNEAQ (reference sequence).

This chain connects TRBV15 to TRBJ2-1; 9 bases fit TRBD2. There are 17 residues in the CDR3. The V gene's germline CDR1 is LNHNV and CDR2 YYDKDF (reference sequence). Trimming removed 0 bases from V and 1 base from J; junction bases left unmatched: 4. CDR3 DNA: TGTGCCACCAGCAGAGATAGCGGGAGCCCTTCCTACAATGAGCAGTTCTTC. It yields the protein CATSRDSGSPSYNEQFF. Looking up the rest from reference TRBV15 and TRBJ2-1 gives the full variable domain: DAMVIQNPRYQVTQFGKPVTLSCSQTLNHNVMYWYQQKSSQAPKLLFHYYDKDFNNEADTPDNFQSRRPNTSFCFLDIRSPGLGDTAMYLCATSRDSGSPSYNEQFFGPGTRLTVL.

The sample holds a few counts of this clone. The J gene is TRBJ1-2, the V gene TRBV5-1; D perhaps matches TRBD1 (6 bases). Trimming stripped 2 bases from V and 4 bases from J, with 9 bases between. This CDR3 comprises 13 residues. Germline values: CDR1 SGHRS, CDR2 YFSETQ. CDR3 loop: CASSFTGTYGYTF. The CDR3 DNA reads TGCGCCAGCAGCTTTACAGGGACCTATGGCTACACCTTC. The entire variable domain, with the rest obtained from reference TRBV5-1 and TRBJ1-2, is as follows: KAGVTQTPRYLIKTRGQQVTLSCSPISGHRSVSWYQQTPGQGLQFLFEYFSETQRNKGNFPGRFSGRQFSNSRSEMNVSTLELGDSALYLCASSFTGTYGYTFGSGTRLTVV.

V gene TRBV29-1 combines with J gene TRBJ1-1; D call uncertain. Germline lookup yields CDR1 SQVTM and CDR2 ANQGSEA. This CDR3 has 8 residues. V was trimmed by 4 bases and J by 11 bases, leaving 5 bases between them. In nucleotides, the CDR3 is TGCAGCGTTGTTGGCGCTTTCTTT. Protein: CSVVGAFF.

Written as DNA, the CDR3 is TGTGCCAGCAGCTTGTCTGGGGGACAGAATGAAAAACTGTTTTTT. Its translation is CASSLSGGQNEKLFF. The genes are TRBV5-4 and TRBJ1-4; 7 bases align to TRBD1. Germline V gene sequence: CDR1 SGHNT, CDR2 YYREEE (reference sequence). There are 15 residues in the CDR3. The trim removed 1 base at V and 5 bases at J, leaving 5 bases unmatched.

The chain joins TRBV29-1 to TRBJ1-4, with a possible D match to TRBD1 (5 bases). Trimming took off 6 bases at V and 2 bases at J, with 10 bases between the two ends. This CDR3 is 13 amino acids long. Germline CDR1 SQVTM, CDR2 ANQGSEA. CDR3: CSVKGLTNEKLFF. CDR3 nucleotide sequence: TGCAGCGTGAAGGGGTTGACTAATGAAAAACTGTTTTTT.

This sequence joins TRBV6-5 and TRBJ1-1; 8 nucleotides match TRBD1. Germline trimming cut 4 bases from V and 7 bases from J; bases unmatched to any gene: 8. The CDR3 spans 14 residues. The germline CDR1 and CDR2 sequences are MNHEY and SVGAGI. DNA of the CDR3: TGTGCCAGCAGTTCCCAGACAGGGGAAGATGAAGCTTTCTTT. It encodes CASSSQTGEDEAFF.

The V and J genes are TRBV25-1 and TRBJ1-1; the match to TRBD1 covers 8 bases. Germline CDR1 reads MGHDK; CDR2 reads SYGVNS. V shed 3 bases, J shed 11 bases, and the junction held 8 bases outside the gene matches. The CDR3 loop spans 13 amino acids. Here the CDR3 DNA reads TGTGCCAGCAGTGAGCAGGGGGCAAAGGGTGCTTTCTTT. It specifies CASSEQGAKGAFF.

This chain connects TRBV30 to TRBJ1-4, with D tentatively TRBD1 (5 bases). The CDR3 extends over 14 amino acids. Germline assignment: CDR1 GTSNPN and CDR2 SVGIG (reference sequence). Trimming removed 3 bases from V and 3 bases from J, with 11 bases in between. For the CDR3, the DNA is TGTGCCTGGAGGACTACGGGGGCTAATGAAAAACTGTTTTTT. It translates to CAWRTTGANEKLFF.

The chain combines TRBV5-1 with TRBJ2-5; possibly TRBD2 for D (6 bases). V was shortened by 0 bases and J by 13 bases, with 16 bases between the two germline ends. The CDR3 is 13 amino acids. The germline V gene has CDR1 SGHRS and CDR2 YFSETQ. This chain's CDR3 is CASSLASGRGRYF. CDR3 DNA sequence: TGCGCCAGCAGCTTGGCCTCGGGGCGGGGCCGGTACTTC.

The chain is built from TRBV29-1 and TRBJ2-3, with 10 positions matching TRBD2. The CDR3 loop spans 16 amino acids. The germline CDR1 and CDR2 sequences are SQVTM and ANQGSEA. Trimming removed 5 bases from V and 2 bases from J; junction bases left unmatched: 10. This chain's CDR3 is CSVLGLLAGSTDTQYF. The CDR3 DNA sequence: TGCAGCGTTCTGGGTTTACTAGCGGGGTCCACAGATACGCAGTATTTT.